This T cell receptor (beta chain) originates from a study of post-analysis software for immune sequencing data. Overall study results and limits: Roughly five TRBV segments, including TRBV5-6, TRBV5-1 and TRBV20-1, were more frequent in patients than controls. In multiple sclerosis, normalized Chao1 diversity was significantly below that of controls.

Carried by the TCR beta cDNA libraries were unique molecular identifiers. Input amounts of 1 to 10 million T cells were used. These gave approximately 500,000 cDNA molecules, so each molecule approximated one T cell. TCRdb reprocessed the PCR reads via MiXCR and lists one record per CDR3 protein. This table has roughly 400,000 distinct CDR3 sequences, 30% to 40% appearing once. The CDR3 is 14 amino acids. After removal of 4 bases from V and 5 bases from J, the junction contained 8 bases not matched to a gene. Per the germline V gene, CDR1 is SGHRS and CDR2 is YFSETQ. In regard to this clonotype: Its matching antigen is unknown.

The chain uses TRBV5-1 and TRBJ2-5; 7 nucleotides match TRBD1. This clonotype was sampled from a girl aged 2 to 9 with multiple sclerosis. Sample: blood. CDR3 DNA sequence: TGCGCCAGCAGCACCTCGACAGGGAAGGAGACCCAGTACTTC. It is translated as CASSTSTGKETQYF.